A single sample is the source of the 15 T cell receptor beta chains below, sequenced in a study of T cell repertoires in cytomegalovirus infection. TCRdb itself ran the reads through MiXCR, one entry per CDR3 protein. This table holds around 120,000 distinct CDR3 sequences, roughly 8.2% found once. What was sequenced was PBMCs. Receptor source: a human donor in good health (CMV status not recorded). Some clones in this sample may be carry-over from other donors' samples.

This clonotype appeared many times. This sequence joins TRBV20-1 and TRBJ2-5; a weak D match, TRBD2 (5 bases). Trimming cost V 5 bases and J 4 bases, with 8 bases left between them. Per germline, CDR1 DFQATT and CDR2 SNEGSKA (reference sequence). There are 11 residues in the CDR3. Written as DNA, the CDR3 is TGCAGTGCTTCGAGCGGAGAGACCCAGTACTTC. Translation gives CSASSGETQYF.

This clonotype was observed at least ten times. The gene calls are TRBV12-3 or TRBV12-4 and TRBJ2-5; 8 bases map to TRBD2. V trimming: 3 bases; J trimming: 3 bases; junction bases outside the gene matches: 3. The CDR3 length is 14 residues. CDR3 amino acids: CASSFGAGEETQYF. The CDR3 DNA reads TGTGCCAGCAGTTTTGGAGCGGGGGAAGAGACCCAGTACTTC.

Ten or more counts support this clonotype. The gene calls are TRBV5-1 and TRBJ1-1; D might be TRBD1 (5 bases). The V end was cut by 0 bases, the J end by 0 bases, with 9 bases between. This CDR3 comprises 15 residues. Germline V gene data show CDR1 as SGHRS and CDR2 as YFSETQ. DNA of the CDR3: TGCGCCAGCAGCTTGGGGGGCATAATGAACACTGAAGCTTTCTTT. Protein sequence: CASSLGGIMNTEAFF.

This clonotype has a count of ten or more. The rearrangement uses TRBV7-2 and TRBJ2-7; the D is unclear. The CDR3 extends over 14 amino acids. Germline CDR1 reads SGHTA; CDR2 reads FQGNSA. With 5 bases removed from V and 5 bases from J, the gap between germline ends came to 16 bases. The CDR3 DNA sequence: TGTGCCAGCAGCCCCCGGGCAAGTTCGGACGAGCAGTACTTC. Protein product: CASSPRASSDEQYF.

Only a few counts were recorded for this clonotype. This chain connects TRBV20-1 to TRBJ1-1; 8 positions match TRBD1. V was clipped by 5 bases and J by 0 bases; unmatched bases: 5. The CDR3 is made up of 14 amino acids. In germline, CDR1 is DFQATT, CDR2 SNEGSKA (reference sequence). The CDR3 region has the DNA TGCAGTGCTCCCGGACAGGGTATGAACACTGAAGCTTTCTTT. Protein sequence: CSAPGQGMNTEAFF.

Many counts were recorded for this clonotype. V usage is TRBV27 and J usage is TRBJ1-3; possibly TRBD1 for D (6 bases). Germline-derived CDR1 and CDR2 are MNHEY and SMNVEV (reference sequence). Between the trimmed V and J ends, which lost 4 bases and 0 bases, there was a span of 13 bases. The CDR3 extends over 16 amino acids. The CDR3 here is CASSSSGHISGNTIYF. The CDR3, as DNA: TGTGCCAGCAGTTCGTCGGGACATATCTCTGGAAACACCATATATTTT.

This clonotype has just a few counts. This rearrangement joins TRBV2 to TRBJ1-6; D gene unclear. Trimming took off 6 bases at V and 6 bases at J, with 12 bases between the two ends. Germline CDR1 is SNHLY and CDR2 is FYNNEI. The CDR3 length is 14 residues. CDR3 in DNA: TGTGCCAGCAGGGAACGGGGTGCTAATTCACCCCTCCACTTT. It codes for CASRERGANSPLHF.

This clonotype was recorded a few times. The J gene is TRBJ1-1, the V gene TRBV2; no firm D call. Trimming took off 5 bases at V and 1 base at J, with 8 bases between the two ends. The germline V gene has CDR1 SNHLY and CDR2 FYNNEI. The CDR3 consists of 13 residues. The CDR3 nucleotides are TGTGCCAGCAGTACAAGACAGAACACTGAAGCTTTCTTT. Translated, it gives CASSTRQNTEAFF. The variable domain in full, completed from reference TRBV2 and TRBJ1-1, reads EPEVTQTPSHQVTQMGQEVILRCVPISNHLYFYWYRQILGQKVEFLVSFYNNEISEKSEIFDDQFSVERPDGSNFTLKIRSTKLEDSAMYFCASSTRQNTEAFFGQGTRLTVV.

In its sample, this clonotype was seen a few times. The chain recombines TRBV20-1 with TRBJ2-1; 11 bases match TRBD2. V was pared by 4 bases and J by 9 bases, with 8 bases of the junction left unmatched. The CDR3 has 14 residues. From germline, CDR1 is DFQATT and CDR2 SNEGSKA (reference sequence). The CDR3 nucleotides are TGCAGTGCTAATAGCGGGGGGGCCGGTGGTGAGCAGTTCTTC. This codes for CSANSGGAGGEQFF.

Many counts were recorded for this clonotype. The chain uses TRBV5-1 and TRBJ2-5, with TRBD1 matching 9 bases. CDR1 is SGHRS, CDR2 YFSETQ, per germline. The CDR3 totals 14 residues. V lost 3 bases, J lost 5 bases, and 5 bases stayed unmatched. As DNA, the CDR3 is TGCGCCAGCAGCTGGACAGGGGCCTTGGAGACCCAGTACTTC. Translating it yields CASSWTGALETQYF.

The chain carries TRBV9 and TRBJ2-3; no reliable D call. This CDR3 region has 13 residues. Germline V CDR1 and CDR2: SGDLS, YYNGEE. With 0 bases removed from V and 6 bases from J, the gap between germline ends came to 8 bases. In DNA form, the CDR3 reads TGTGCCAGCAGCGTAGCCCACACCGATACGCAGTATTTT. Translating gives CASSVAHTDTQYF. Looking up the rest from reference TRBV9 and TRBJ2-3 gives the full variable domain: DSGVTQTPKHLITATGQRVTLRCSPRSGDLSVYWYQQSLDQGLQFLIQYYNGEERAKGNILERFSAQQFPDLHSELNLSSLELGDSALYFCASSVAHTDTQYFGPGTRLTVL.

This clonotype was observed at least ten times. As DNA, the CDR3 is TGTGCCAGCAGCTTTTCCAGGGAGGAAAACACCGGGGAGCTGTTTTTT. This encodes CASSFSREENTGELFF. The chain couples TRBV7-8 to TRBJ2-2, with D maybe TRBD2 (6 bases). CDR1 is SGHVS and CDR2 is FQNEAQ in the germline V gene. V gave up 3 bases and J gave up 2 bases, with 13 bases separating them. The CDR3 is made up of 16 amino acids. Drawing the rest from reference TRBV7-8 and TRBJ2-2, the complete variable domain is GAGVSQSPRYKVAKRGQDVALRCDPISGHVSLFWYQQALGQGPEFLTYFQNEAQLDKSGLPSDRFFAERPEGSVSTLKIQRTQQEDSAVYLCASSFSREENTGELFFGEGSRLTVL.

The chain joins TRBV20-1 to TRBJ1-6, with 7 nucleotides matching TRBD1. The CDR3 totals 16 residues. Germline lookup yields CDR1 DFQATT and CDR2 SNEGSKA (reference sequence). Trimming removed 1 base from V and 7 bases from J; junction bases left unmatched: 10. For the CDR3, the DNA is TGCAGTGCTAGAGGTTCCCCGACAGGGAGAAATTCACCCCTCCACTTT. It yields the protein CSARGSPTGRNSPLHF.

This clonotype was detected many times. The chain carries TRBV7-8 and TRBJ2-7, with 7 bases identical to TRBD2. CDR1 and CDR2 from the germline V gene are SGHVS and FQNEAQ. V gave up 5 bases and J gave up 7 bases; unmatched junction bases: 5. The CDR3 is 12 residues long. The CDR3: CASSDSGGEQYF. The CDR3 nucleotides are TGTGCCAGCAGCGATTCCGGGGGGGAGCAGTACTTC. The full variable domain, completed using reference TRBV7-8 and TRBJ2-7, is GAGVSQSPRYKVAKRGQDVALRCDPISGHVSLFWYQQALGQGPEFLTYFQNEAQLDKSGLPSDRFFAERPEGSVSTLKIQRTQQEDSAVYLCASSDSGGEQYFGPGTRLTVT.

In this sample, this clonotype turned up many times. The chain uses TRBV24-1 and TRBJ2-1; the D gene is possibly TRBD1 (5 bases). The CDR3 has 15 amino acids. The germline V gene has CDR1 KGHDR and CDR2 SFDVKD. With 4 bases removed from V and 3 bases from J, the gap between germline ends came to 12 bases. In DNA form, the CDR3 reads TGTGCCACCAGTGAACCTGGACATATCTACAATGAGCAGTTCTTC. It translates to CATSEPGHIYNEQFF.